This T cell receptor beta chain came from a study of blood T cell repertoires in COVID-19. About the study: Collection of acute and convalescent COVID-19 samples took place in the United States, Italy and Spain.

This CDR3 has 13 residues. CDR1 GTSNPN and CDR2 SVGIG come from the germline V gene (reference sequence). V lost 4 bases and J lost 6, with 15 bases in between. In the source study's methods: Amplification of reference gene primers provided the estimated nucleated cell counts. Assay: immunoSEQ multiplex PCR; the TCRdb copy retains only in-frame clones and omits some. V, J and clone size are those of that table, while D and trimming were read from the DNA. Seen here are about 120,000 clones, approximately 88% observed once, and the top ten hold 10%. This receptor was obtained from a man aged 45-60 years with acute or convalescent COVID-19. Sequenced sample: peripheral blood. This chain connects TRBV30 to TRBJ1-2; D gene uncertain. The DNA for the CDR3 is TGTGCCTGGAACCGGGTTAGTTCCCATGGCTACACCTTC. It is translated as CAWNRVSSHGYTF.